A selection of T cell receptor beta chains follows, all from one sample in a study of vaccination effects on CD4 cells after COVID-19. Measured with immunoSEQ multiplex PCR; TCRdb has only the in-frame clones, and not every one. Among 30,000 to 35,000 clones listed, 55% to 85% were seen once. Their antigens remain unidentified. This specimen was CD4+ T cells from PBMCs cultured with HCoV-OC43 spike peptides, taken before COVID-19 vaccination. The source of these receptors is a human donor who received a COVID-19 vaccine. Both conserved end residues are trimmed from each CDR3. The D gene is left open where the match is weak. Clone size is not always given. Where it is, it says once, few, many or a class for expanded clones.

>TRBV7-9|TRBJ2-1|-|-
ASSYPLGRRNEQF
>TRBV27|TRBJ2-1|-|once
ASSFQGIPYNEQF
>TRBV7-9|TRBJ2-1|-|-
ASSLEGHEQF
>TRBV3-1/TRBV3-2|TRBJ2-1|TRBD1|once
ASSPTLYGQGRNEQF
>TRBV21-1|TRBJ2-3|-|-
ASSKLAGGPSTDTQY
>TRBV25-1|TRBJ1-2|-|-
ASSMDSNYGYT
>TRBV27|TRBJ2-7|TRBD1|-
ASSVSWTGYYEQY
>TRBV28|TRBJ1-6|TRBD1|-
ASSPDRSSYNSPLH
>TRBV15|TRBJ1-1|-|-
ATSKGNTEAF
>TRBV29-1|TRBJ1-2|-|-
SAGDIYTNYGYT
>TRBV18|TRBJ2-5|-|-
ASSPGMETQY
>TRBV15|TRBJ1-2|TRBD1|-
ATSRDWSDRGNGYT
>TRBV28|TRBJ2-7|-|-
ASSTSLSYEQY
>TRBV5-4|TRBJ1-1|TRBD1|-
ASGGRGLEAF
>TRBV4-1|TRBJ1-1|-|-
ASSQEPWGPMNTEAF
>TRBV5-4|TRBJ2-3|-|few
ASSLSTDTQY